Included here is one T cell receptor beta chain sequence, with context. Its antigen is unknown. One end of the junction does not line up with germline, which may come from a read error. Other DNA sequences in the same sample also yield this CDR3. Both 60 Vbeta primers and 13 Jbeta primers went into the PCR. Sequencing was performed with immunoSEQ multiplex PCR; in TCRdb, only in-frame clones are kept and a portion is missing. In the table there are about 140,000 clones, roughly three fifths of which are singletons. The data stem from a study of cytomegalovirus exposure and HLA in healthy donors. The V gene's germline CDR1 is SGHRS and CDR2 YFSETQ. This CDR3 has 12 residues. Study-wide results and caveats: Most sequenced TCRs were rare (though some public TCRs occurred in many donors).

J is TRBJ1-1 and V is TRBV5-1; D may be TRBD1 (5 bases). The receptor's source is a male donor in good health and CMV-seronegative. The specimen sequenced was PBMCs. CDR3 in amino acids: CASSPGNTEAFF. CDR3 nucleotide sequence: TGCGCCAGCAGCCCAGGGAACACTGAGGCTTTCTTT.